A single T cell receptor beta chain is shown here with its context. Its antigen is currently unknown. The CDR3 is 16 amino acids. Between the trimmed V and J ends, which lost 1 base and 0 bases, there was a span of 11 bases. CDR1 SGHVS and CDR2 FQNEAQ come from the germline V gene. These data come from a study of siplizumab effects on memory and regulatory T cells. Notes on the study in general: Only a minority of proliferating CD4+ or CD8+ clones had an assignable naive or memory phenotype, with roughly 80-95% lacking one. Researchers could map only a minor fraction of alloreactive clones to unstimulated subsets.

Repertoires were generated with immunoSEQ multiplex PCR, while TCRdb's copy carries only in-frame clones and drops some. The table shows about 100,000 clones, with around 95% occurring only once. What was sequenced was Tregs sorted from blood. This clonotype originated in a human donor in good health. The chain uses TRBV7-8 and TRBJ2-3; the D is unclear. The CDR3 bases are TGTGCCAGCAGCTTAGTTGTCGAGATTAGCACAGATACGCAGTATTTT. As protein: CASSLVVEISTDTQYF.